This T cell receptor beta chain was documented in a study of beta chain features in type 1 diabetes. Whole-study findings and limits: For patients and controls alike, PCR might favor shorter templates to the same degree.

The germline gives CDR1 MNHEY, CDR2 SVGAGI. The ends lost 7 bases at V and 5 bases at J; junction bases unmatched: 2. This CDR3 has 11 amino acids. Expressed TCRB transcripts were sequenced after all isolated RNA was converted to cDNA. Repertoires were generated with immunoSEQ multiplex PCR, while TCRdb's copy carries only in-frame clones and drops some. The sample holds 40,000 to 45,000 clones, approximately 56% seen once. This clone turned up a few times. As yet, its antigen is unknown. What was sequenced was Tregs from blood. The chain couples TRBV6-5 to TRBJ2-7; 7 bases align to TRBD2. The source of this sequence is a woman between 18 and 30 years old in good health. DNA of the CDR3: TGTGCCAGCACCAGCGGGGACGAGCAGTACTTC. Its translation: CASTSGDEQYF.